This is a list of T cell receptor beta chains from one sample in a study of OX40 agonist ivuxolimab in advanced cancers. Measured with immunoSEQ multiplex PCR; TCRdb has only the in-frame clones, and not every one. The data contain 100,000 to 120,000 clones, approximately 90% of them singletons. The sample in question was CD4+ or CD8+ T cells sorted from blood, obtained in a trial of the OX40 agonist ivuxolimab. The receptors come from an adult with an advanced solid tumor such as melanoma, head and neck, liver or kidney cancer. Both conserved end residues are part of each CDR3. A D gene is named only where the DNA matches it firmly. Size tells how often a clone was seen (once, few, many) or the class of an expanded clone, and some rows leave it out.

j_call: TRBJ1-4; v_call: TRBV19; clone_size: .; d_call: .; cdr3_nt: TGTGCCAGTAGTATAGGGTTCACGGGCACTAATGAAAAACTGTTTTTT; cdr3_aa: CASSIGFTGTNEKLFF
j_call: TRBJ1-5; v_call: TRBV27; clone_size: .; d_call: .; cdr3_nt: TGTGCCAGCAGTTCCCGGGACAGCAATCAGCCCCAGCATTTT; cdr3_aa: CASSSRDSNQPQHF
j_call: TRBJ2-3; v_call: TRBV10-2; clone_size: .; d_call: .; cdr3_nt: TGCGCCAGCACCAGCGGTGGTGGGGATACGCAGTATTTT; cdr3_aa: CASTSGGGDTQYF
j_call: TRBJ1-2; v_call: TRBV11-2; clone_size: .; d_call: .; cdr3_nt: TGTGCCAGCAGCTTAGATCATGGCTACACCTTC; cdr3_aa: CASSLDHGYTF
j_call: TRBJ1-4; v_call: TRBV27; clone_size: .; d_call: TRBD1; cdr3_nt: TGTGCCAGCAGCCCCACGGTGACAGGGGAAAAACTGTTTTTT; cdr3_aa: CASSPTVTGEKLFF
j_call: TRBJ1-2; v_call: TRBV30; clone_size: .; d_call: .; cdr3_nt: TGTGCCTGGAGACTTGACAGGAGGGGCTATGGCTACACCTTC; cdr3_aa: CAWRLDRRGYGYTF
j_call: TRBJ2-5; v_call: TRBV13; clone_size: .; d_call: .; cdr3_nt: TGTGCCAGCAGCTTAGGAGGAGGGCTAGCGTCCCAAGAGACCCAGTACTTC; cdr3_aa: CASSLGGGLASQETQYF
j_call: TRBJ1-4; v_call: TRBV29-1; clone_size: .; d_call: .; cdr3_nt: TGCAGCGTTTCTGAGGGGACAACTAGCGAAAAACTGTTTTTT; cdr3_aa: CSVSEGTTSEKLFF
j_call: TRBJ2-7; v_call: TRBV7-9; clone_size: once; d_call: .; cdr3_nt: TGTGCCAGCAGCTCTTACGAGGCGGGACGCTACGAGCAGTACTTC; cdr3_aa: CASSSYEAGRYEQYF
j_call: TRBJ2-7; v_call: TRBV5-3; clone_size: .; d_call: .; cdr3_nt: TGTGCCAGCAGTCAAGGGAATGTCTACGAGCAGTACTTC; cdr3_aa: CASSQGNVYEQYF
j_call: TRBJ1-2; v_call: TRBV11-2; clone_size: .; d_call: TRBD1; cdr3_nt: TGTGCCAGCAGCTCCCTCCGGGACAGGAGTCTCCTTAACTATGGCTACACCTTC; cdr3_aa: CASSSLRDRSLLNYGYTF
j_call: TRBJ2-3; v_call: TRBV25-1; clone_size: .; d_call: TRBD2; cdr3_nt: TGTGCCAGCACCTCCGGGGGGGGGTTCACAGATACGCAGTATTTT; cdr3_aa: CASTSGGGFTDTQYF
j_call: TRBJ1-4; v_call: TRBV9; clone_size: .; d_call: .; cdr3_nt: TGTGCCAGCAGCGTAGAGGGGGAAAAACTGTTTTTT; cdr3_aa: CASSVEGEKLFF
j_call: TRBJ1-1; v_call: TRBV2; clone_size: .; d_call: .; cdr3_nt: TGTGCCAGCAGTGCCCAGAGAAGCGAAGCTTTCTTT; cdr3_aa: CASSAQRSEAFF
j_call: TRBJ2-7; v_call: TRBV6-5; clone_size: .; d_call: .; cdr3_nt: TGTGCCAGCAGCTCTCGGATGGTCTCCTACGAGCAGTACTTC; cdr3_aa: CASSSRMVSYEQYF
j_call: TRBJ1-1; v_call: TRBV7-2; clone_size: .; d_call: TRBD1; cdr3_nt: TGTGCCAGCAGCTTAACAGGGGTGAACACTGAAGCTTTCTTT; cdr3_aa: CASSLTGVNTEAFF
j_call: TRBJ1-2; v_call: TRBV28; clone_size: once; d_call: TRBD1; cdr3_nt: TGTGCCAGTCTTATAGGCAGGGGGTTAGATGGCTACACCTTC; cdr3_aa: CASLIGRGLDGYTF
j_call: TRBJ2-4; v_call: TRBV7-9; clone_size: .; d_call: .; cdr3_nt: TGTGCCAGCAGCTTAGTCAGCGGACAGTCAAACATTCAGTACTTC; cdr3_aa: CASSLVSGQSNIQYF
j_call: TRBJ1-2; v_call: TRBV6-1; clone_size: .; d_call: .; cdr3_nt: TGTGCCAGCAGTTCGGCAGCGGGGGCTGGCTATGGCTACACCTTC; cdr3_aa: CASSSAAGAGYGYTF
j_call: TRBJ1-2; v_call: TRBV10-3; clone_size: .; d_call: .; cdr3_nt: TGTGCCATCAGTGGCCGCCTTTCACAGCACTATGGCTACACCTTC; cdr3_aa: CAISGRLSQHYGYTF
j_call: TRBJ1-5; v_call: TRBV2; clone_size: .; d_call: .; cdr3_nt: TGTGCCAGCAGTGAGGTCAATCAGCCCCAGCATTTT; cdr3_aa: CASSEVNQPQHF
j_call: TRBJ2-1; v_call: TRBV19; clone_size: .; d_call: TRBD2; cdr3_nt: TGTGCCAGTAGTAACCTAGCGGGAGATATGGAGCAGTTCTTC; cdr3_aa: CASSNLAGDMEQFF
j_call: TRBJ2-3; v_call: TRBV5-1; clone_size: .; d_call: TRBD2; cdr3_nt: TGCGCTACCAAAGTAGCGGGGGGGTTGGATACGCAGTATTTT; cdr3_aa: CATKVAGGLDTQYF
j_call: TRBJ2-5; v_call: TRBV7-7; clone_size: .; d_call: TRBD2; cdr3_nt: TGTGCTAGCAGCTGGGGGGGGGAAGGGACCCAGTACTTC; cdr3_aa: CASSWGGEGTQYF
j_call: TRBJ1-5; v_call: TRBV18; clone_size: .; d_call: .; cdr3_nt: TGTGCCAGCTCACTGGGGGGGCAGGGGCAGCCCCAGCATTTT; cdr3_aa: CASSLGGQGQPQHF
j_call: TRBJ2-1; v_call: TRBV19; clone_size: .; d_call: .; cdr3_nt: TGTGCCAGTAGTACCCGCGGTCCTACTGGGTACAATGAGCAGTTCTTC; cdr3_aa: CASSTRGPTGYNEQFF
j_call: TRBJ1-2; v_call: TRBV15; clone_size: .; d_call: .; cdr3_nt: TGTGCCACCAGCAGAGCTAGCAGCGCGAACTATGGCTACACCTTC; cdr3_aa: CATSRASSANYGYTF
j_call: TRBJ2-3; v_call: TRBV7-9; clone_size: .; d_call: TRBD1; cdr3_nt: TGTGCCAGCAGCCAAGAGGGACAGACAAACACAGATACGCAGTATTTT; cdr3_aa: CASSQEGQTNTDTQYF
j_call: TRBJ2-2; v_call: TRBV7-6; clone_size: .; d_call: TRBD1; cdr3_nt: TGTGCCAGCAGCATAGGACAGGCAACCGGGGAGCTGTTTTTT; cdr3_aa: CASSIGQATGELFF